Listed below are T cell receptor beta chains from one sample, sequenced in a study of cytomegalovirus exposure and HLA in healthy donors. TCRdb's copy holds only in-frame clones and misses some; the assay was immunoSEQ multiplex PCR. The top ten hold approximately 28% of the sample, which has around 120,000 clones, around 74% seen once. Sequenced: PBMCs. The source is a man between 60 and 75 years old in good health and CMV-seropositive. Each CDR3 is given with its conserved first and last residue. A D gene is named only where the DNA matches it firmly. Expanded clones are given a class, and other clones once, few, many or no size at all.

NA	TRBV18	NA	TRBJ1-2	TGTGCCAGCTCACCCGGGGGGAAGCATGGCTACACCTTC	CASSPGGKHGYTF
NA	TRBV30	NA	TRBJ2-5	TGTGCCTGGAGGGAGGGGGGGGCCCTGGAGGAGACCCAGTACTTC	CAWREGGALEETQYF
NA	TRBV10-3	TRBD2	TRBJ2-1	TGTGCCATCAGTTTCGGACTAGCGGCGAACAATGAGCAGTTCTTC	CAISFGLAANNEQFF
NA	TRBV6-1	NA	TRBJ1-3	TGTGCCAGCAGTGAGGAGGCTGGAAACACCATATATTTT	CASSEEAGNTIYF
NA	TRBV6-1	TRBD2	TRBJ2-3	TGTGCCAGTTTAGGACTAGGAAGCACAGATACGCAGTATTTT	CASLGLGSTDTQYF
NA	TRBV9	TRBD2	TRBJ2-1	TGTGCCAGCAGCGTATTTAGCGGGAGTTCATACAATGAGCAGTTCTTC	CASSVFSGSSYNEQFF
NA	TRBV9	TRBD2	TRBJ2-3	TGTGCCAGCAGCGTAGGGCGGGGGGACGCAGATACGCAGTATTTT	CASSVGRGDADTQYF
NA	TRBV23-1	NA	TRBJ1-2	TGCGCCAGAGAGGGAATTTATGGCTACACCTTC	CAREGIYGYTF
NA	TRBV11-2	NA	TRBJ1-5	TGTGCCAGCAGCTTACTTAACAATCAGCCCCAGCATTTT	CASSLLNNQPQHF
NA	TRBV7-9	TRBD1	TRBJ1-1	TGTGCCAGCACACGCAGGGGGGCATCGGGCACTGAAGCTTTCTTT	CASTRRGASGTEAFF
NA	TRBV15	NA	TRBJ2-6	TGTGCCACCAGCAGAGATGCGGAGAGCGGGGCCAACGTCCTGACTTTC	CATSRDAESGANVLTF
few	TRBV30	NA	TRBJ1-5	TGTGCCTGGAGTGTATCCATTAATCAGCCCCAGCATTTT	CAWSVSINQPQHF
NA	TRBV6-4	NA	TRBJ2-2	TGTGCCAGCAGTTCGGAGGGGAACACCGGGGAGCTGTTTTTT	CASSSEGNTGELFF
NA	TRBV5-8	NA	TRBJ1-6	TGTGCCAGCAGCTTCCGACAGCACTATAATTCACCCCTCCACTTT	CASSFRQHYNSPLHF
NA	TRBV9	TRBD1	TRBJ1-4	TGTGCCAGCAGCGTAGGGGGCAGGGGGGACGAAAAACTGTTTTTT	CASSVGGRGDEKLFF
NA	TRBV28	NA	TRBJ1-2	TGTGCCAGCAGTTCCCCCCTCCTACTCTATGGCTACACCTTC	CASSSPLLLYGYTF
NA	TRBV6-6	NA	TRBJ1-1	TGTGCCAGCAGTTACTCCCCGGGACACTTGAACACTGAAGCTTTCTTT	CASSYSPGHLNTEAFF
few	TRBV5-6	NA	TRBJ2-1	TGTGCCAGCAGCATCCCCGGGTTCTCCCGTGAGCAGTTCTTC	CASSIPGFSREQFF
NA	TRBV27	NA	TRBJ1-5	TGTGCCAGCAGTTTAAATAGAGATAGCAATCAGCCCCAGCATTTT	CASSLNRDSNQPQHF
NA	TRBV11-2	TRBD1	TRBJ2-1	TGTGCCAGCAGCCCAGGGACAGGGGCGTACAATGAGCAGTTCTTC	CASSPGTGAYNEQFF
NA	TRBV5-6	TRBD2	TRBJ2-3	TGTGCCAGCAGCGTGGGACTAGCGGTTACAGATACGCAGTATTTT	CASSVGLAVTDTQYF